Listed below are T cell receptor beta chains from one sample, sequenced in a study of blood T cell repertoires in COVID-19. Assay: immunoSEQ multiplex PCR; the TCRdb copy retains only in-frame clones and omits some. The table lists about 74,000 clones, more than 90% of them singletons. The sequencing input was peripheral blood. Every receptor here comes from a human donor in a cohort sampled during active COVID-19. Both conserved end residues are part of each CDR3. D genes are given only for firm matches. Rows give clone size only sometimes, using once, few, many, or a class for an expanded clone.

D gene	J gene	clone size	V gene	CDR3 protein	CDR3 DNA
TRBD1	TRBJ1-5	NA	TRBV10-3	CAISTGDYSNQPQHF	TGTGCCATCTCTACAGGGGATTATAGCAATCAGCCCCAGCATTTT
TRBD1	TRBJ2-7	NA	TRBV11-1	CASSLPRGQGAYEQYF	TGTGCCAGCAGCTTGCCCCGGGGACAGGGGGCCTACGAGCAGTACTTC
TRBD1	TRBJ2-6	NA	TRBV7-3	CASSLTRQGVGANVLTF	TGTGCCAGCAGCTTAACTAGGCAGGGGGTCGGGGCCAACGTCCTGACTTTC
NA	TRBJ2-1	NA	TRBV28	CASTTSRNEQFF	TGTGCCAGCACTACCTCTAGAAATGAGCAGTTCTTC
TRBD1	TRBJ2-7	NA	TRBV6-1	CASSENDRGSEQYF	TGTGCCAGCAGTGAAAATGACAGGGGTTCCGAGCAGTACTTC
TRBD1	TRBJ1-5	NA	TRBV28	CASSYDRGNNQPQHF	TGTGCCAGCAGCTACGACAGGGGGAACAATCAGCCCCAGCATTTT
NA	TRBJ1-4	NA	TRBV19	CASNNPGWREEKLFF	TGTGCCAGTAACAATCCAGGTTGGAGGGAAGAAAAACTGTTTTTT
TRBD1	TRBJ2-5	NA	TRBV2	CASSRTGGARQETQYF	TGTGCCAGCAGTCGGACAGGGGGCGCTAGGCAAGAGACCCAGTACTTC
TRBD2	TRBJ2-1	NA	TRBV27	CASSLWGGPPNNEQFF	TGTGCCAGCAGTTTATGGGGGGGACCCCCAAACAATGAGCAGTTCTTC
TRBD2	TRBJ2-3	once	TRBV7-8	CASSLVAGHSTDTQYF	TGTGCCAGCAGCTTAGTAGCGGGGCACAGCACAGATACGCAGTATTTT
NA	TRBJ1-5	NA	TRBV28	CASCWAGGNQPQHF	TGTGCCAGCTGTTGGGCAGGGGGCAATCAGCCCCAGCATTTT
NA	TRBJ1-4	NA	TRBV2	CASSGPVRRNEKLFF	TGTGCCAGCAGTGGGCCGGTGCGGAGAAATGAAAAACTGTTTTTT
NA	TRBJ2-7	NA	TRBV28	CASSLGGGYEQYF	TGTGCCAGCAGTTTGGGAGGGGGCTACGAGCAGTACTTC
NA	TRBJ1-1	NA	TRBV10-3	CAIRPETRRDTEAFF	TGTGCCATCAGACCCGAGACAAGGCGGGACACTGAAGCTTTCTTT
TRBD2	TRBJ2-2	NA	TRBV30	CAWTRLAMTGELFF	TGTGCCTGGACCCGACTAGCGATGACCGGGGAGCTGTTTTTT
NA	TRBJ1-1	NA	TRBV7-2	CASSLAGGGNTEAFF	TGTGCCAGCAGCTTAGCCGGCGGGGGGAACACTGAAGCTTTCTTT
TRBD2	TRBJ2-1	NA	TRBV27	CASSPYSLSGRYNEQFF	TGTGCCAGCAGTCCCTATTCCCTTAGCGGGAGATACAATGAGCAGTTCTTC